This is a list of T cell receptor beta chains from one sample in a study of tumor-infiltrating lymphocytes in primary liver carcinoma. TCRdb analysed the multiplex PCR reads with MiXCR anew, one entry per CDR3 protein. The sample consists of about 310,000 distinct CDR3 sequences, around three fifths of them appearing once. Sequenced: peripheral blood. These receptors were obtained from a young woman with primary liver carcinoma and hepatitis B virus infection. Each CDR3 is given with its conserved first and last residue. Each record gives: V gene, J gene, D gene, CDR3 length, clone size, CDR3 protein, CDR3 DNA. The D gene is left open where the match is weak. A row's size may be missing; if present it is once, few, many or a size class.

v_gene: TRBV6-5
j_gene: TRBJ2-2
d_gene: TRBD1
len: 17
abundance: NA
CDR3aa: CASSSSYDRGYTGELFF
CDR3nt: TGTGCCAGCAGTTCGTCCTACGACAGGGGTTACACCGGGGAGCTGTTTTTT

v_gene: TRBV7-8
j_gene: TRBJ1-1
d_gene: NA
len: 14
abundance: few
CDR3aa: CASSFRRMNTEAFF
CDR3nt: TGTGCCAGCAGCTTCCGACGGATGAACACTGAAGCTTTCTTT

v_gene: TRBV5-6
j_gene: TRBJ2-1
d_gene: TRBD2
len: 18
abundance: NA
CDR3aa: CASSPPDLGLPTYNEQFF
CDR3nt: TGTGCCAGCAGCCCGCCAGACTTGGGACTACCAACCTACAATGAGCAGTTCTTC

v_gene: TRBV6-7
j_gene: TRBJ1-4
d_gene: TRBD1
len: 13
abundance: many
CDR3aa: CATHRDRDEKLFF
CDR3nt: TGTGCCACCCACCGGGACAGGGATGAAAAACTGTTTTTT

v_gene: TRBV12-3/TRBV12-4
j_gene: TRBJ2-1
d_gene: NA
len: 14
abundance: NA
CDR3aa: CASRWGLASIEQFF
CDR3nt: TGTGCCAGCAGGTGGGGCTTAGCGAGCATTGAGCAGTTCTTC

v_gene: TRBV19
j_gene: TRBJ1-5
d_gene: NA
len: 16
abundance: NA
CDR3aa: CASSTGTRGRDQPQHF
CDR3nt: TGTGCCAGTAGTACGGGGACACGTGGGCGCGATCAGCCCCAGCATTTT

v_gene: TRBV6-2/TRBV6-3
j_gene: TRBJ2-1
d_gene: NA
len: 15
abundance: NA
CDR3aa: CANSYGSTSYNEQFF
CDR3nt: TGTGCCAACAGTTACGGGAGTACCTCCTACAATGAGCAGTTCTTC

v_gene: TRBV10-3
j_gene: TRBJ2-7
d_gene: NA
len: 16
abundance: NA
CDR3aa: CVISEPAIGTSYEQYF
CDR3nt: TGTGTCATCAGTGAGCCCGCCATTGGGACCTCCTACGAGCAGTACTTC

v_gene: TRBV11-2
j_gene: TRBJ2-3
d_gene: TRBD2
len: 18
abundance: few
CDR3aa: CASSLMTSGRSQQGPQYF
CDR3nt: TGTGCCAGCAGCTTGATGACTAGCGGGAGGTCGCAACAAGGACCGCAGTATTTT

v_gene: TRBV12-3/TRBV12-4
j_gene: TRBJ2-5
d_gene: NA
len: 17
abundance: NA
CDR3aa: CASSNGAGLSSSGAQYF
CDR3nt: TGTGCCAGCAGCAACGGGGCAGGGCTTAGCTCAAGTGGGGCCCAGTACTTC